A selection of T cell receptor beta chains follows, all from one sample in a study of tumor and adjacent non-tumor tissue in lung cancer. TCRdb redid the calling of the multiplex PCR reads with MiXCR, one entry per CDR3 protein. Found here are approximately 100,000 distinct CDR3 sequences, 55% to 65% of them singletons; the top ten hold roughly 19%. The sample was distant non-tumor lung tissue. These receptors were collected from a man aged 25 to 40 with non-small cell lung cancer. CDR3s include the opening cysteine and the closing phenylalanine or tryptophan. The D gene is left open where the match is weak. Clone sizes are given selectively: once, few, many, or a class where the clone is expanded.

J gene	clone size	D gene	CDR3 length	V gene	CDR3 DNA	CDR3 protein
TRBJ2-1	NA	NA	14	TRBV10-1	TGCGCCAGCAATGACTCCGCAGGACGCAATGAGCAGTTCTTC	CASNDSAGRNEQFF
TRBJ1-6	NA	NA	17	TRBV7-9	TGTCCCAGCAGCTTAGTGGCAGGGAGCTCCTATAATTCACCCCTCCACTTT	CPSSLVAGSSYNSPLHF
TRBJ2-7	once	NA	12	TRBV20-1	TGCAGTGCTCCTAACCTGGGCCACAGTTCGTACTTC	CSAPNLGHSSYF
TRBJ1-1	few	TRBD1	12	TRBV10-2	TGCGCCAGTAGCGATATCCAGGGGGGAGCTTTCTTT	CASSDIQGGAFF
TRBJ2-3	few	NA	12	TRBV19	TGTGCCACTGCCCCCGCGGCAGATACGCAGTATTTT	CATAPAADTQYF
TRBJ2-5	NA	NA	17	TRBV5-6	TGTGCCAGCAGTACAGAGTCTGAGGGCATCATAGGGGAGACCCAGTACTTC	CASSTESEGIIGETQYF
TRBJ2-5	NA	NA	13	TRBV18	TGTGCCAGCTCACCAGGGACACAAGAGACCCAGTACTTC	CASSPGTQETQYF
TRBJ2-4	NA	TRBD1	15	TRBV7-9	TGTGCCAGCAGCTTAGGAGGACAGGCCAAAAACATTGAGTACTTC	CASSLGGQAKNIEYF
TRBJ1-1	NA	NA	18	TRBV6-5	TGTGCCAGCAGTTACTCGGCGGGGGGGAGGACTCAGAACACTGAAGCTTCTTTT	CASSYSAGGRTQNTEASF
TRBJ1-6	many	NA	14	TRBV20-1	TGCAGTGCCTCAGTATTGGGCCCGGGGTCACCCCTCCACTTT	CSASVLGPGSPLHF
TRBJ2-3	many	NA	13	TRBV6-5	TGTGCCAGCAGTTCCCTGAGCACAGATACGCAGTATTTT	CASSSLSTDTQYF
TRBJ1-2	many	NA	13	TRBV29-1	TGCAGCGTTGAATCTCAGGGGACCTATGGCTACACCTTC	CSVESQGTYGYTF
TRBJ2-6	NA	NA	15	TRBV20-1	TGCAGCCCTAGAGATGCCGGGCCTGGGGCCAACGTCCTGACTTTC	CSPRDAGPGANVLTF
TRBJ2-2	NA	NA	14	TRBV20-1	TGCAGTGCTCCTAAACAACAGGGTGACGGGGAGCTGTCTTTT	CSAPKQQGDGELSF
TRBJ1-5	once	TRBD1	19	TRBV11-2	TGTGCCAGCAGCTTAAGGACCCATGACAGGGCACAGAGCAATCAGTCCCAGCATTTT	CASSLRTHDRAQSNQSQHF
TRBJ1-5	NA	NA	15	TRBV14	TGTGCCAGCAGCCAAGGGGGTAATAGCAGTCAGCCCCAGCATTTT	CASSQGGNSSQPQHF
TRBJ2-6	NA	NA	16	TRBV7-2	TGTGCCAGCAGCTTAACCCCTACGGGTGGGGCCAACGTCCTGACTTTC	CASSLTPTGGANVLTF
TRBJ1-4	NA	TRBD1	13	TRBV20-1	TGCAGTGGGAGGGACAGGGGACTGGAAAAACTGTTTTTT	CSGRDRGLEKLFF
TRBJ2-5	NA	TRBD1	15	TRBV11-2	TGTTCCAACAGTTTAGCTTGGGACAGCCAAGAGACCCAGTACTTC	CSNSLAWDSQETQYF
TRBJ2-7	NA	NA	12	TRBV11-3	TGTGCCAGCAGCTTAAACAACTGCGAGCAATACTTC	CASSLNNCEQYF
TRBJ2-5	NA	NA	12	TRBV29-1	TGTGGCGTTGTTGGGGGAGAGGAGACCCAGTACTTC	CGVVGGEETQYF
TRBJ2-7	NA	NA	15	TRBV11-2	TGTGCCAGCAGCTTAGATGGCTCCGGAATCAACGAGCAGCACTTC	CASSLDGSGINEQHF
TRBJ2-1	NA	NA	13	TRBV20-1	TGCGGTACGCCAGGGGGGGAGATCAGTGAGCAGTTCTTC	CGTPGGEISEQFF
TRBJ1-1	NA	NA	12	TRBV29-1	TGCACCGTGGGGGCAGGAGACACTGAAGCTTTCTTT	CTVGAGDTEAFF
TRBJ2-7	NA	NA	13	TRBV12-3/TRBV12-4	TGTGCCAGGACCACGACAGGCAACTACGAGCAGTACTTC	CARTTTGNYEQYF
TRBJ2-2	NA	TRBD2	15	TRBV7-8	TGTGTCAGCAGCTTAGCGGGGGGGCCTACCGGGGAGCTGTTTTTT	CVSSLAGGPTGELFF
TRBJ2-5	NA	NA	15	TRBV11-2	TGTGCCAGCAGCCGAGTGACCGTCTACCAAGAGACCCAGTACTTC	CASSRVTVYQETQYF
TRBJ2-5	NA	NA	15	TRBV20-1	TGCAGTGCTAGTCCCCTGGCGGGCACGGGTGAGACCCGGTACTTC	CSASPLAGTGETRYF
TRBJ1-1	NA	NA	14	TRBV5-1	TGCGCCAGCAGCGCACGACAGGTGAACACTGAAGCTTTCTTT	CASSARQVNTEAFF
TRBJ2-1	NA	NA	14	TRBV11-2	TGTGCCAGCAGCAAAAGAGTCCATGGAGATGAGCAGTTCTTC	CASSKRVHGDEQFF
TRBJ2-7	many	NA	12	TRBV24-1	TGTGCCACCAGTGAGCACGGTTGGGAGCAGTACTTC	CATSEHGWEQYF
TRBJ2-7	NA	NA	15	TRBV4-1	TGCGTCAGCACTTCATCCCTTCTCCCACCCCCCGAGCAGTACTTC	CVSTSSLLPPPEQYF
TRBJ1-2	NA	TRBD1	15	TRBV11-2	TGTGCCAACAGCCCAATGACAGGGTCTCCCTATGGCTACACTTTC	CANSPMTGSPYGYTF
TRBJ1-1	few	NA	13	TRBV7-9	TGTGCCAGCAGCGAACAGGGAATTACTGAAGCTTTCTTT	CASSEQGITEAFF
TRBJ2-1	few	TRBD2	15	TRBV20-1	TGCAGTGCTAGACTGACTAGCGGGAGGGCGAATGAGCAGTTCTTC	CSARLTSGRANEQFF
TRBJ1-5	NA	NA	12	TRBV11-2	TGTGCCAAAAGCCCCCGTGGACTGCCCCAGCATTTT	CAKSPRGLPQHF
TRBJ2-7	NA	TRBD2	14	TRBV11-1	TGTGCCAGCTGCTTGGGAGGGACTACCTACGAGCAGTATTTC	CASCLGGTTYEQYF
TRBJ1-6	many	NA	14	TRBV6-5	TGTGCCAGCAGTTACTCGGGCATAAATTCACCCCTCCACTTT	CASSYSGINSPLHF
TRBJ1-2	NA	TRBD1	13	TRBV12-3/TRBV12-4	TGTGCCAGCAAATGGACAGGGAACTATGGTTACACCTTC	CASKWTGNYGYTF
TRBJ1-2	NA	NA	16	TRBV6-2/TRBV6-3	TGTGCCAGTAGTTACAGTTCCATCGCGGGGCTCTATGGCTACACCTTC	CASSYSSIAGLYGYTF
TRBJ2-1	NA	TRBD2	14	TRBV29-1	TGTAGCATTAAACTAGCGGGGGGTCTGGTTGAGCAGTTCTTC	CSIKLAGGLVEQFF
TRBJ2-3	NA	NA	15	TRBV11-3	TGTACCAGTAACTCACAGGGTTCTGGCACAGATACGCAGTATTTT	CTSNSQGSGTDTQYF
TRBJ2-1	NA	NA	14	TRBV20-1	TGCAGTGTTAGAGATCTGGGGGGTTTCAATGAGCAGTTCTTC	CSVRDLGGFNEQFF
TRBJ2-7	NA	NA	15	TRBV4-1	TGCGCCAGCAGTGCATACCTTCTCCCACCCCCCGAGCAGTACTTC	CASSAYLLPPPEQYF
TRBJ1-1	many	NA	16	TRBV29-1	TGCAGCGTTGTCGGCCCGGCGGGGAACGGGGACACTGAAGCTTTCTTT	CSVVGPAGNGDTEAFF
TRBJ1-2	NA	NA	8	TRBV11-1	TGTGCCAGCAACCGGGACATCTTC	CASNRDIF
TRBJ2-1	many	NA	14	TRBV11-3	TGTGCCAGCAGCTTAGGAGACAGGTACAATGAGCAGTTCTTC	CASSLGDRYNEQFF
TRBJ1-2	NA	NA	13	TRBV11-2	TGTGCCAGCAGCGATACAACTAATTATGGCTACACCTTC	CASSDTTNYGYTF
TRBJ2-1	NA	NA	17	TRBV4-1	TGCGCCACCAGCCAAGAAGAGCCGGGATTAGCGTACAATGAGCAGTTCTTC	CATSQEEPGLAYNEQFF
TRBJ2-7	few	NA	16	TRBV20-1	TGCAGTGCTAGAGGTTTATTTGTCGGACAGCCCAACGAGCAGTACTTC	CSARGLFVGQPNEQYF
TRBJ2-7	NA	NA	13	TRBV20-1	TGCATTACTAGAGTTGGGGGGCAGTACGAGCAGTACTTC	CITRVGGQYEQYF
TRBJ2-1	NA	TRBD2	15	TRBV5-6	TGTGCCAGCAGCTTTAGCGGGGGAATTCTTGGTCAGAAGTTCTTC	CASSFSGGILGQKFF
TRBJ2-5	NA	NA	13	TRBV20-1	TGCAGTGCTTGTGAGACTGCCCCAGAGACCCAGTACTTC	CSACETAPETQYF
TRBJ1-1	NA	NA	15	TRBV6-2/TRBV6-3	TGTGCCAGCAGTTACGGCGGTCACATGAACACTGAATCTTTCTTT	CASSYGGHMNTESFF
TRBJ2-7	NA	TRBD2	16	TRBV6-2/TRBV6-3	TGTCCCAGCAGTTACGCGGTGCGGGGGTCATCCTACGAGCAGTACTTC	CPSSYAVRGSSYEQYF
TRBJ2-7	medium-sized	NA	13	TRBV11-2	TGTGCCAGCAGCTCGGCGGGATCCTACGAGCAGTACTTC	CASSSAGSYEQYF
TRBJ2-1	NA	NA	13	TRBV11-3	TGTGCCAGCAGCTTCACAAGGGGGGGTGAGCTGTTCTTC	CASSFTRGGELFF
TRBJ1-1	many	TRBD1	13	TRBV10-3	TGTGCCATCACCAGGGACAGAGACACTGAAGCTTTCTTT	CAITRDRDTEAFF
TRBJ2-7	many	NA	15	TRBV7-8	TGTGCCAGCAGCCGGGGTGGGGACGGGGGGCTGGAGCAGTACTTC	CASSRGGDGGLEQYF
TRBJ2-7	NA	TRBD2	17	TRBV20-1	TGCAGTGCTAGGACTAGCGGAGAAGAAAGAAGCTCCTACGAGCAGTACTTC	CSARTSGEERSSYEQYF